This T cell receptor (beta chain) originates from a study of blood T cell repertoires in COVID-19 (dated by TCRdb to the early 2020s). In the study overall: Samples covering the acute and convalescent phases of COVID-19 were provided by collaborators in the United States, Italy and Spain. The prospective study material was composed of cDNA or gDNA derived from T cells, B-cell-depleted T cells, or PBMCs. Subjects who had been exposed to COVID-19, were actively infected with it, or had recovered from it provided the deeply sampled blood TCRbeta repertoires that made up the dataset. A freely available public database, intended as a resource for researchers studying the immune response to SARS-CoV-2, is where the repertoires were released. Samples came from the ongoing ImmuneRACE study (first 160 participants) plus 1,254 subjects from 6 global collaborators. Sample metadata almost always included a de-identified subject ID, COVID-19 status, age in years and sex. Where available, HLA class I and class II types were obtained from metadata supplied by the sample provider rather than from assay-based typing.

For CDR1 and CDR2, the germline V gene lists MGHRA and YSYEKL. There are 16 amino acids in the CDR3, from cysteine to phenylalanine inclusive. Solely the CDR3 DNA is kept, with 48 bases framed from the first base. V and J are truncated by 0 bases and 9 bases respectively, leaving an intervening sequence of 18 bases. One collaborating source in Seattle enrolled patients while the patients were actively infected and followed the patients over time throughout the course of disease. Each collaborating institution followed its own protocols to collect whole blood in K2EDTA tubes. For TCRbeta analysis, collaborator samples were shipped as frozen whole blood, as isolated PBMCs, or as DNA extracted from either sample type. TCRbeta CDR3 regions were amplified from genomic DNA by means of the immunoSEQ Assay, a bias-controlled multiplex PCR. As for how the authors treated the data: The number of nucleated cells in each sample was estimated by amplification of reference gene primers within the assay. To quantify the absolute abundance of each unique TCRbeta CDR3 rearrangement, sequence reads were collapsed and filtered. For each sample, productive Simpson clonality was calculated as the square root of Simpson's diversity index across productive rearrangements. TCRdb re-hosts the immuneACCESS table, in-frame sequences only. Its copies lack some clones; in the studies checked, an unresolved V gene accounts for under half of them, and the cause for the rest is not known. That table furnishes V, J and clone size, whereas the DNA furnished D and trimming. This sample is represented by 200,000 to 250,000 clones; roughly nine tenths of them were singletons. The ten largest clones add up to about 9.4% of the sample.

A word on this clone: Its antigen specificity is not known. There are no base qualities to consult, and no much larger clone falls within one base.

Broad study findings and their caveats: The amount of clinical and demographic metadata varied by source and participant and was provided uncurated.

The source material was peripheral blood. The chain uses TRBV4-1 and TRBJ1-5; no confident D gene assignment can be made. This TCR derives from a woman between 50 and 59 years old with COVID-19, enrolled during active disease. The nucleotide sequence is TGCGCCAGCAGCCAAGATGAGGGATCTATATTAGCGCCCCAGCATTTT. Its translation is CASSQDEGSILAPQHF.